In this sample, the clone carrying this TCR beta chain turned up a few times. The target antigen is unknown. CDR3 length: 15 amino acids. Trimming took 0 bases from V and 6 from J; bases not matched to a gene: 2. The germline CDR1 and CDR2 sequences are MNHEY and SVGAGI. The method was immunoSEQ multiplex PCR; TCRdb's version includes in-frame clones alone and lacks a portion of them. In the table there are some 350,000 clones, around 90% of which are singletons. The data were obtained in a study of cytomegalovirus exposure and HLA in healthy donors. General study findings and limits: The classifier reportedly diagnosed cytomegalovirus status with high sensitivity and specificity.

Sequences were obtained from PBMCs. The chain employs TRBV6-5 and TRBJ2-2, with 9 bases matching TRBD1. The receptor comes from a woman under 40 in good health and CMV-seropositive. The CDR3 DNA sequence: TGTGCCAGCAGTTACTCGGGACAGGGTGCCGGGGAGCTGTTTTTT. It encodes CASSYSGQGAGELFF.